This T cell receptor beta chain was recorded in a study of Ad26.COV2.S vaccination and SARS-CoV-2 variants. Overall study context: Intramuscularly, Ad26.COV2.S was given either once or twice, 56 days apart. Whole-study results and caveats: Participants given vaccine showed non-spike TCR breadth similar to that of placebo recipients.

In the case of this clone: Its antigen is not known.

Looked up from germline, CDR1 is MDHEN and CDR2 is SYDVKM. Deletions cut 3 bases from V and 5 bases from J, with 5 bases between. This CDR3 has 12 residues. Sequenced by immunoSEQ multiplex PCR; TCRdb stores in-frame clones only, minus some. The sample lists about 480,000 clones, 87% occurring once. Documented treatment: some 20 received Ad26.COV2.S at low or high dose, single or two shots; about 5 received placebo; per-sample allocation not given. Samples analyzed were those drawn on day 63 after the first vaccine or placebo injection. The sequence was collected from a person aged 18-65 years who received the Ad26.COV2.S COVID-19 vaccine or a placebo. The chain links TRBV28 to TRBJ2-1; D gene unclear. Here the sequenced sample was peripheral blood, taken in a trial of Ad26.COV2.S vaccine versus placebo. The CDR3 DNA reads as TGTGCCAGCAGTTTTGTACACAATGAGCAGTTCTTC. It specifies CASSFVHNEQFF.